These 28 T cell receptor beta chains originate from one sample sequenced in a study of PD-1 blockade in classical Hodgkin lymphoma (dated by TCRdb to 2020 to 2021). Receptors were amplified or captured by the immunoSEQ multiplex PCR assay. Drawn from immuneACCESS, this table holds only the in-frame rearrangements with V and J called that TCRdb kept. Clones are partly lost; checked studies trace under half to an unresolved V gene and leave the rest unexplained. The sample yields about 98,000 clones; about four fifths were counted once. The top ten constitute roughly 15% of the sample. According to the study, the label for this sample's time point signals: cycle 2 day 1 (C2D1) of nivolumab. All trial patients had relapsed after autologous stem cell transplantation, with cohorts A, B and C differing in prior brentuximab vedotin exposure. The sample in question was peripheral blood mononuclear cells (PBMCs), obtained before the second cycle of nivolumab. The receptor set was obtained from a human donor with classical Hodgkin lymphoma.

The V call is TRBV5-1, the J call TRBJ1-1; D not resolved. V lost 6 bases, J lost 1 base, and 7 bases lay in between. Germline CDR1 SGHRS, CDR2 YFSETQ. The CDR3 runs to 12 residues. The CDR3 DNA is TGCGCCAGCAAGTTAGGGAACACTGAAGCTTTCTTT. Translation gives CASKLGNTEAFF. The whole variable domain, filled in from reference TRBV5-1 and TRBJ1-1, reads KAGVTQTPRYLIKTRGQQVTLSCSPISGHRSVSWYQQTPGQGLQFLFEYFSETQRNKGNFPGRFSGRQFSNSRSEMNVSTLELGDSALYLCASKLGNTEAFFGQGTRLTVV.

This sequence joins TRBV25-1 and TRBJ1-2; maybe TRBD1 (6 bases). V lost 3 bases and J 7 bases, leaving 21 bases between the germline ends. The germline V gene encodes CDR1 MGHDK and CDR2 SYGVNS. The length of the CDR3 is 16 residues. CDR3 DNA sequence: TGTGCCAGCAGTGATTACTCCTTGGGGGGGGCGCTTGGCTACACCTTC. Its translation: CASSDYSLGGALGYTF.

Comment on this clone: A read error may explain this, as a much larger clone is one base away. This sequence joins TRBV6-6 and TRBJ1-5; 9 bases agree with TRBD1. Germline values: CDR1 MNHNY, CDR2 SVGAGI (reference sequence). CDR3 size: 15 residues. V was pared by 5 bases and J by 6 bases, with 8 bases of the junction left unmatched. The CDR3 nucleotides are TGTGCCAGCAGTGCCTCCGGGACAGGGTTTCAGCCCCAGCATTTT. Protein sequence: CASSASGTGFQPQHF.

The chain is built from TRBV6-5 and TRBJ1-1; D might be TRBD1 (6 bases). The germline V gene has CDR1 MNHEY and CDR2 SVGAGI. The V gene lost 6 bases and the J gene lost 8 bases, with 13 bases spanning the gap. There are 12 residues in the CDR3. The CDR3 region has the DNA TGTGCCAGCAGCCCCCGGACAGAAGAAGCTTTCTTT. Translation: CASSPRTEEAFF.

The V call is TRBV5-4, the J call TRBJ2-1; maybe TRBD2 (5 bases). Germline CDR1 is SGHNT and CDR2 is YYREEE (reference sequence). CDR3 length equals 14 residues. V shed 1 base and J shed 1 base, with 6 bases lying between them. The CDR3 loop reads CASSLSGSYNEQFF. The CDR3 bases are TGTGCCAGCAGCTTGTCGGGATCCTACAATGAGCAGTTCTTC.

The genes are TRBV4-3 and TRBJ2-1; D not certain. Germline-derived CDR1 and CDR2 are LGHNA and YSLEER. This CDR3 spans 15 amino acids. Trimming cost V 0 bases and J 2 bases, with 8 bases left between them. DNA for the CDR3: TGCGCCAGCAGCCAAGACCCTGCGCCCTACAATGAGCAGTTCTTC. Protein: CASSQDPAPYNEQFF.

This clone was seen a handful of times. The chain links TRBV5-1 to TRBJ1-2; 7 bases line up with TRBD1. Trimming took 4 bases from V and 7 from J; bases not matched to a gene: 7. The CDR3 covers 13 residues. Per germline, CDR1 SGHRS and CDR2 YFSETQ. This chain's CDR3 is CASSPRQGRGYTF. The CDR3 DNA reads as TGCGCCAGCAGCCCGAGACAGGGCCGTGGCTACACCTTC.

This chain links TRBV29-1 with TRBJ2-1, with 13 positions matching TRBD2. This CDR3 has 17 residues. Trimming removed 4 bases from V and 4 bases from J; junction bases left unmatched: 10. CDR1 and CDR2 from the germline V gene are SQVTM and ANQGSEA. The CDR3 sequence is CSVGLATSGRPYNEQFF. In DNA form, the CDR3 reads TGCAGCGTTGGTCTAGCGACTAGCGGGAGGCCTTACAATGAGCAGTTCTTC.

The chain joins TRBV10-3 to TRBJ2-7, with D possibly being TRBD2 (6 bases). V was trimmed by 2 bases and J by 3 bases, leaving 11 bases between them. CDR1 is ENHRY, CDR2 SYGVKD, per germline. The CDR3 runs to 14 residues. The CDR3 sequence: CAISETGLLYEQYF. Here the CDR3 DNA reads TGTGCCATCAGTGAGACAGGACTACTCTACGAGCAGTACTTC.

This clone was seen only once. The gene calls are TRBV19 and TRBJ1-2; 7 positions match TRBD1. This CDR3 spans 14 amino acids. Germline V gene sequence: CDR1 LNHDA, CDR2 SQIVND (reference sequence). With V trimmed by 5 bases and J by 2 bases, 5 bases remained unmatched. CDR3 sequence reads: CASSAWDSNYGYTF. The CDR3 nucleotides are TGTGCCAGTAGTGCCTGGGACAGCAACTATGGCTACACCTTC.

The gene calls are TRBV9 and TRBJ2-3; no clear D. This CDR3 region has 16 residues. Trimming cost V 0 bases and J 2 bases, with 13 bases left between them. The germline CDR1 and CDR2 sequences are SGDLS and YYNGEE. The CDR3 spells CASSVVLGGPTDTQYF. The CDR3, as DNA: TGTGCCAGCAGCGTAGTGCTTGGCGGACCCACAGATACGCAGTATTTT.

The V gene is TRBV6-5, the J gene TRBJ2-7; D unresolved. The V and J ends lost 0 bases and 6 bases respectively, with 15 bases between them. The length of the CDR3 is 15 residues. CDR1 is MNHEY and CDR2 is SVGAGI in the germline V gene. CDR3 coding DNA: TGTGCCAGCAGTTACTCGATTGGCCCCTCCGCCGAGCAGTACTTC. This gives the protein CASSYSIGPSAEQYF.

This clone was found once. The DNA of the CDR3 is TGTGCCATCAGTGACCCCGACAGGGGTGTCTCTGGGGCCAACGTCCTGACTTTC. This encodes CAISDPDRGVSGANVLTF. The chain recombines TRBV10-3 with TRBJ2-6, with TRBD1 identical over 8 bases. With V trimmed by 3 bases and J by 0 bases, 7 bases remained unmatched. CDR3 length: 18 residues. CDR1 is ENHRY and CDR2 is SYGVKD in the germline V gene.

In regard to this clone: Other nucleotide sequences from this sample produce the same CDR3. The chain uses TRBV2 and TRBJ2-3, with unresolved D. Trimming cost V 4 bases and J 6 bases, with 5 bases left between them. The CDR3 runs 11 residues. Germline-derived CDR1 and CDR2 are SNHLY and FYNNEI. CDR3 sequence reads: CASSVGDTQYF. CDR3 in DNA: TGTGCCAGCAGTGTTGGGGATACGCAGTATTTT.

In regard to this clone: At the DNA level, this CDR3 is encoded by other sequences in the same sample as well. This chain links TRBV5-1 with TRBJ2-1; 11 positions agree with TRBD2. The germline V gene has CDR1 SGHRS and CDR2 YFSETQ. The ends lost 4 bases at V and 5 bases at J; junction bases unmatched: 5. The length of the CDR3 is 15 residues. CDR3 residues: CASSQLAGGNNEQFF. The CDR3 coding sequence is TGCGCCAGCAGCCAATTAGCGGGAGGGAACAATGAGCAGTTCTTC.

This chain uses TRBV11-3 with TRBJ2-1, with 9 bases matching TRBD2. Germline V gene sequence: CDR1 SGHNT, CDR2 YENEEA. With V trimmed by 2 bases and J by 9 bases, 20 bases remained unmatched. The CDR3 consists of 19 residues. CDR3 sequence reads: CASSLIVGAASGTASEQFF. CDR3 in DNA: TGTGCCAGCAGCTTAATAGTTGGGGCGGCTAGCGGGACAGCAAGTGAGCAGTTCTTC.

This chain links TRBV7-3 with TRBJ2-1, with 8 bases matching TRBD2. The trim removed 1 base at V and 7 bases at J, leaving 9 bases unmatched. CDR1 SGHTA and CDR2 FQGTGA come from the germline V gene. This CDR3 region has 16 residues. DNA for the CDR3: TGTGCCAGCAGCTTAAATAGCGGGATGGGGGCTAATGAGCAGTTCTTC. Translated: CASSLNSGMGANEQFF.

The rearrangement joins TRBV10-3 to TRBJ2-2, with a possible D match to TRBD1 (5 bases). Looked up from germline, CDR1 is ENHRY and CDR2 is SYGVKD. The CDR3 totals 13 residues. With 3 bases removed from V and 7 bases from J, the gap between germline ends came to 9 bases. CDR3: CAISDREDGELFF. The CDR3 nucleotides read TGTGCCATCAGTGACAGGGAAGACGGGGAGCTGTTTTTT.

This chain links TRBV7-2 with TRBJ2-1; D unclear. Looked up from germline, CDR1 is SGHTA and CDR2 is FQGNSA. The CDR3 spans 14 residues. V gave up 3 bases and J gave up 6 bases, with 12 bases separating them. As DNA, the CDR3 is TGTGCCAGCAGCTTTTCGCGCTTGGGCAATGAGCAGTTCTTC. Residues: CASSFSRLGNEQFF.

The chain employs TRBV19 and TRBJ1-5; 7 bases line up with TRBD1. V lost 7 bases to trimming and J lost 1 base; unmatched junction nucleotides: 4. The V gene's germline CDR1 is LNHDA and CDR2 SQIVND (reference sequence). CDR3 length equals 14 residues. The CDR3 spells CASNPDRSNQPQHF. In DNA form, the CDR3 reads TGTGCCAGTAACCCGGACAGGAGCAATCAGCCCCAGCATTTT.

The V and J genes are TRBV9 and TRBJ1-1, with D perhaps matching TRBD1 (6 bases). Germline V CDR1 and CDR2: SGDLS, YYNGEE. This CDR3 comprises 15 residues. With 0 bases removed from V and 1 base from J, the gap between germline ends came to 10 bases. The CDR3 is CASSVENRANTEAFF. The DNA of the CDR3 is TGTGCCAGCAGCGTAGAAAACAGGGCGAACACTGAAGCTTTCTTT. Full variable domain (remainder filled in from reference TRBV9 and TRBJ1-1): DSGVTQTPKHLITATGQRVTLRCSPRSGDLSVYWYQQSLDQGLQFLIQYYNGEERAKGNILERFSAQQFPDLHSELNLSSLELGDSALYFCASSVENRANTEAFFGQGTRLTVV.

The chain links TRBV10-3 to TRBJ2-2; 7 bases are a match to TRBD1. The CDR3 is made up of 14 amino acids. The germline V gene has CDR1 ENHRY and CDR2 SYGVKD. The ends lost 9 bases at V and 10 bases at J; junction bases unmatched: 14. The CDR3 reads CAITGTAGSEELFF. In nucleotides, the CDR3 is TGTGCCATTACCGGGACAGCAGGATCCGAGGAGCTGTTTTTT.

CDR3 sequence reads: CASSLGMGIPNTGELFF. The CDR3 DNA is TGTGCCAGCAGCTTGGGTATGGGAATTCCGAACACCGGGGAGCTGTTTTTT. The genes are TRBV5-4 and TRBJ2-2, with unresolved D. CDR3 length: 17 residues. V was trimmed by 0 bases and J by 0 bases, leaving 12 bases between them. The germline V gene has CDR1 SGHNT and CDR2 YYREEE (reference sequence).

The V and J genes are TRBV30 and TRBJ2-5, with 8 bases matching TRBD1. The V and J ends lost 2 bases and 5 bases, in that order; junction bases with no gene match: 10. This CDR3 comprises 15 residues. Germline values: CDR1 GTSNPN, CDR2 SVGIG (reference sequence). DNA for the CDR3: TGTGCCTGGAGTCCCATCGGACAGGGATTGGAGACCCAGTACTTC. This encodes CAWSPIGQGLETQYF.

The chain employs TRBV5-4 and TRBJ2-1; TRBD2 matches 9 bases. CDR1 is SGHNT, CDR2 YYREEE, per germline (reference sequence). V gave up 0 bases and J gave up 7 bases; unmatched junction bases: 2. The CDR3 runs 14 residues. CDR3 nucleotide sequence: TGTGCCAGCAGCTTGGAGCTAGCGGGGAATGAGCAGTTCTTC. It yields the protein CASSLELAGNEQFF.

The V gene is TRBV7-3, the J gene TRBJ2-7, with D unresolved. The CDR3 runs to 13 residues. Between the trimmed V and J ends, which lost 0 bases and 5 bases, there was a span of 8 bases. CDR1 and CDR2 from the germline V gene are SGHTA and FQGTGA. The CDR3 here is CASSLTGLNEQYF. CDR3 nucleotides: TGTGCCAGCAGCTTAACCGGCTTGAACGAGCAGTACTTC.

This clone came up a few times. The chain uses TRBV4-1 and TRBJ1-4; D remains ambiguous. Trimming left V 6 bases short and J 8 bases short, with 10 bases between. The CDR3 runs 12 residues. In germline, CDR1 is MGHRA, CDR2 YSYEKL. The CDR3 region is CASSNFGEKLFF. The CDR3 bases are TGCGCCAGCAGTAATTTTGGAGAAAAACTGTTTTTT.

The chain couples TRBV7-2 to TRBJ2-3; D may be TRBD2 (5 bases). V lost 1 base, J lost 6 bases, and 14 bases lay in between. The CDR3 length is 15 residues. The V gene's germline CDR1 is SGHTA and CDR2 FQGNSA. CDR3 bases: TGTGCCAGCAGCTTAGGCGGCCCGGCGGGTGATACGCAGTATTTT. Protein product: CASSLGGPAGDTQYF.